Listed here are 24 T cell receptor beta chains from one sample, sequenced in a study of T cells after yellow fever vaccination. TCRdb reanalysed the 5' RACE reads using MiXCR and keeps one entry per CDR3 protein. Of 300,000 to 400,000 distinct CDR3 sequences detected, around a tenth appear once; the ten largest clones hold less than 3.5%. Sequenced material: CD4+ T cells sorted from PBMCs, taken 45 days after the yellow fever booster vaccination. The receptors were gathered from a young man who received the YFV17D yellow fever vaccine.

The chain has TRBV19 and TRBJ2-5; tentative D call: TRBD1 (6 bases). CDR3 length: 15 amino acids. The V and J ends lost 5 bases and 5 bases respectively, with 18 bases between them. Germline-derived CDR1 and CDR2 are LNHDA and SQIVND (reference sequence). The CDR3 DNA follows: TGTGCCAGTAGTGCGCAACAGGGAGTCGATGAGACCCAGTACTTC. This encodes CASSAQQGVDETQYF.

This clonotype appeared many times. V and J are TRBV5-1 and TRBJ2-1, with a weak D call TRBD2 (6 bases). CDR1 and CDR2 (germline): SGHRS, YFSETQ. This CDR3 has 15 residues. Trimming removed 3 bases at V and 4 bases at J, with 14 bases between. CDR3 residues: CASSSTVGGYNEQFF. The DNA of the CDR3 is TGCGCCAGCAGCTCCACCGTGGGGGGATACAATGAGCAGTTCTTC.

This clonotype was counted ten times or more. This rearrangement joins TRBV5-1 to TRBJ2-7; possible D gene TRBD1, 6 bases. This CDR3 is built from 14 residues. The V gene lost 0 bases and the J gene lost 2 bases, with 9 bases spanning the gap. In germline, CDR1 is SGHRS, CDR2 YFSETQ. The CDR3 DNA reads TGCGCCAGCAGCTTGGTAGGGGGTACCTACGAGCAGTACGTC. Translated, it gives CASSLVGGTYEQYV.

CDR3 nucleotide sequence: TGTGCCACCAGCAGAGCGGAGAATGAGCAGTTCTTC. Translation gives CATSRAENEQFF. The chain links TRBV15 to TRBJ2-1; D is ambiguous. The CDR3 covers 12 residues. Germline lookup yields CDR1 LNHNV and CDR2 YYDKDF (reference sequence). Trimming pared 1 base from V and 7 bases from J, leaving 5 bases between.

This clonotype was counted between two and nine times. V and J are TRBV5-6 and TRBJ2-5; tentatively, D is TRBD1 (5 bases). V lost 3 bases and J 1 base, leaving 13 bases between the germline ends. From germline, CDR1 is SGHDT and CDR2 YYEEEE. This CDR3 comprises 15 residues. The CDR3 protein is CASSSLDRIQETQYF. The CDR3 DNA reads TGTGCCAGCAGCTCTCTCGACAGAATCCAAGAGACCCAGTACTTC.

This clonotype has more than one count but fewer than ten. The chain uses TRBV3-1 and TRBJ2-3; TRBD2 matches 10 bases. The CDR3 loop spans 16 amino acids. Germline trimming cut 3 bases from V and 3 bases from J; bases unmatched to any gene: 6. Germline-derived CDR1 and CDR2 are LGHDT and YNNKEL (reference sequence). In nucleotides, the CDR3 is TGTGCCAGCAGCCAGGCCGGACTAGCGGTAACAGATACGCAGTATTTT. The encoded protein is CASSQAGLAVTDTQYF.

The rearrangement uses TRBV4-1 and TRBJ2-1; no clear D gene. V gave up 5 bases and J gave up 4 bases, with 15 bases separating them. The CDR3 has 15 amino acids. CDR1 and CDR2 from the germline V gene are MGHRA and YSYEKL. CDR3 protein: CASSFLWTTYNEQFF. CDR3 bases: TGCGCCAGCAGCTTCCTATGGACCACTTACAATGAGCAGTTCTTC.

The chain is built from TRBV7-2 and TRBJ2-5; a possible D gene is TRBD2 (5 bases). The ends were cut back, 5 bases at V and 9 bases at J, with 22 bases in the middle. The CDR3 sequence is 15 residues long. Per germline, CDR1 SGHTA and CDR2 FQGNSA. In DNA form, the CDR3 reads TGTGCCAGCAGCCCCCGGGCCGGGCTCTACGGGGCCCAGTACTTC. Translated, it gives CASSPRAGLYGAQYF. The full variable domain, its missing parts supplied by reference TRBV7-2 and TRBJ2-5, is GAGVSQSPSNKVTEKGKDVELRCDPISGHTALYWYRQSLGQGLEFLIYFQGNSAPDKSGLPSDRFSAERTGGSVSTLTIQRTQQEDSAVYLCASSPRAGLYGAQYFGPGTRLLVL.

CDR3 DNA: TGTGCCAGCTCACCACCCAACAGTTTGGGCACCTTC. Encoded protein: CASSPPNSLGTF. V is TRBV18 and J is TRBJ1-2; no clear D gene. The V end was cut by 0 bases, the J end by 13 bases, with 12 bases between. The CDR3 covers 12 residues. From germline, CDR1 is KGHSH and CDR2 LQKENI.

This CDR3 is CASSLWGGGGTGELFF. The CDR3 bases are TGTGCCAGCAGTCTCTGGGGTGGGGGAGGCACCGGGGAGCTGTTTTTT. J is TRBJ2-2 and V is TRBV6-5; D perhaps matches TRBD2 (6 bases). This CDR3 is 16 amino acids long. From germline, CDR1 is MNHEY and CDR2 SVGAGI. V dropped 5 bases and J dropped 4 bases, with 17 bases sitting between them.

The rearrangement uses TRBV27 and TRBJ2-5; 8 bases match TRBD1. With V trimmed by 8 bases and J by 5 bases, 10 bases remained unmatched. Germline CDR1 reads MNHEY; CDR2 reads SMNVEV (reference sequence). CDR3 length: 14 amino acids. The CDR3 is CASGWTGLPETQYF. CDR3 DNA: TGTGCCAGCGGATGGACAGGGCTTCCCGAGACCCAGTACTTC.

This clonotype has ten or more counts. The chain is built from TRBV3-1 and TRBJ2-7; D might be TRBD2 (5 bases). The CDR3 spans 12 residues. From germline, CDR1 is LGHDT and CDR2 YNNKEL (reference sequence). Trimming shortened V by 3 bases and J by 4 bases, and 7 bases separated the two germline ends. The CDR3 sequence is CASSQTGYEQYV. The CDR3 DNA reads TGTGCCAGCAGCCAGACGGGATACGAGCAGTACGTC.

In the case of this clonotype: The CDR3 end shows no conserved phenylalanine or tryptophan, and so a read error is likely. V is TRBV6-2 or TRBV6-3 and J is TRBJ2-3, with D perhaps assigned TRBD1 or TRBD2 (5 bases each). The CDR3 is made up of 14 amino acids. The germline V and J ends were trimmed by 9 bases and 5 bases, with 18 bases remaining between them. CDR1 MNHEY and CDR2 SVGEGT come from the germline V gene. DNA for the CDR3: TGTGCCAGTACTAGACAAGGGGCAATAGATACGCAGTATCTT. Translating it yields CASTRQGAIDTQYL.

The chain uses TRBV6-1 and TRBJ2-5; D is perhaps TRBD1 (6 bases). V lost 4 bases, J lost 5 bases, and 17 bases lay in between. CDR1 and CDR2 from the germline V gene are MNHNS and SASEGT. The CDR3 loop spans 15 amino acids. The CDR3 nucleotides are TGTGCCAGCAGTGGTGAACAGGGTTTTTTCGAGACCCAGTACTTC. Residues: CASSGEQGFFETQYF.

This clonotype was counted between two and nine times. This rearrangement joins TRBV20-1 to TRBJ2-3, with TRBD1 matching 8 bases. V gave up 7 bases and J gave up 0 bases; unmatched junction bases: 18. Germline V gene data show CDR1 as DFQATT and CDR2 as SNEGSKA (reference sequence). This CDR3 has 18 residues. The CDR3: CSVPRPLGTGRSTDTQYF. The DNA for the CDR3 is TGCAGTGTTCCTCGACCTCTCGGGACAGGCCGAAGCACAGATACGCAGTATTTT.

The rearrangement uses TRBV6-6 and TRBJ1-3, with D hard to call. V was pared by 6 bases and J by 4 bases, with 19 bases between. The germline gives CDR1 MNHNY, CDR2 SVGAGI (reference sequence). The CDR3 runs to 16 residues. CDR3 loop: CASSGLGLRSGNTIYF. DNA for the CDR3: TGTGCCAGCAGCGGTCTAGGGTTAAGGTCCGGAAACACCATATATTTT.

This clonotype occurred a few times. The CDR3 DNA reads TGCAGCACTCAGCGGGGGACACAAGAGACCCAGTACTTC. Translating it yields CSTQRGTQETQYF. J is TRBJ2-5 and V is TRBV29-1; 8 bases are a match to TRBD2. Germline CDR1 is SQVTM and CDR2 is ANQGSEA. The V segment lost 8 bases and the J segment 2 bases; nucleotides outside the gene matches: 7. This CDR3 contains 13 residues. The full variable domain, with the rest looked up from reference TRBV29-1 and TRBJ2-5, is SAVISQKPSRDICQRGTSLTIQCQVDSQVTMMFWYRQQPGQSLTLIATANQGSEATYESGFVIDKFPISRPNLTFSTLTVSNMSPEDSSIYLCSTQRGTQETQYFGPGTRLLVL.

A few counts support this clonotype. V usage is TRBV20-1 and J usage is TRBJ1-6; 8 positions agree with TRBD1. V shed 3 bases, J shed 9 bases, and the junction held 4 bases outside the gene matches. CDR1 DFQATT and CDR2 SNEGSKA come from the germline V gene (reference sequence). There are 13 residues in the CDR3. The CDR3 spells CSARVQGGSPLHF. In nucleotides, the CDR3 is TGCAGTGCTAGGGTACAGGGGGGTTCACCCCTCCACTTT.

This clonotype was detected a few times. The chain recombines TRBV4-2 with TRBJ1-5; D is unresolved. The CDR3 extends over 13 amino acids. Germline values: CDR1 LGHNA, CDR2 YNFKEQ. Trimming took off 3 bases at V and 5 bases at J, with 8 bases between the two ends. Here the CDR3 DNA reads TGTGCCAGCAGCCAGGGGTTTGATCAGCCCCAGCATTTT. Protein product: CASSQGFDQPQHF.

A few counts support this clonotype. This sequence joins TRBV7-2 and TRBJ2-5; the D gene is possibly TRBD2 (6 bases). The CDR3 consists of 16 residues. The germline V gene has CDR1 SGHTA and CDR2 FQGNSA. V lost 2 bases and J lost 4, with 17 bases in between. The CDR3 sequence: CASSLTPGELLETQYF. The CDR3, as DNA: TGTGCCAGCAGCTTAACTCCGGGGGAGCTATTAGAGACCCAGTACTTC.

This clonotype was detected ten times or more. The chain is built from TRBV18 and TRBJ2-2; TRBD1 matches 7 bases. V shed 2 bases and J 0 bases; nucleotides not matched to a gene: 3. Germline V CDR1 and CDR2: KGHSH, LQKENI. The CDR3 loop spans 16 amino acids. The CDR3 bases are TGTGCCAGCTCACCAGCAGGGGGTACGAACACCGGGGAGCTGTTTTTT. This encodes CASSPAGGTNTGELFF.

This clonotype was picked up a small number of times. V is TRBV10-3 and J is TRBJ2-5; TRBD2 might be the D (7 bases). The germline CDR1 and CDR2 sequences are ENHRY and SYGVKD. With 4 bases removed from V and 2 bases from J, the gap between germline ends came to 20 bases. The CDR3 has 17 amino acids. The DNA of the CDR3 is TGTGCCATCAGTGCGAATGGGGGGGGCTACAGACAAGAGACCCAGTACTTC. This encodes CAISANGGGYRQETQYF.

J is TRBJ1-5 and V is TRBV7-6; D gene ambiguous. Trimming removed 3 bases at V and 9 bases at J, with 12 bases between. This CDR3 is 13 amino acids long. Germline values: CDR1 SGHVS, CDR2 FNYEAQ. CDR3 DNA: TGTGCCAGCAGCTTCGAGGGTCATTCGCCCCAGCATTTT. It translates to CASSFEGHSPQHF.

The V gene is TRBV7-9, the J gene TRBJ2-7; D is perhaps TRBD1 (5 bases). The CDR3 is 15 amino acids. The V gene lost 1 base and the J gene lost 2 bases, with 12 bases spanning the gap. Germline values: CDR1 SEHNR, CDR2 FQNEAQ (reference sequence). The CDR3 region is CASSLGLPGTYEQYF. DNA for the CDR3: TGTGCCAGCAGCTTAGGGCTTCCAGGGACCTACGAGCAGTACTTC.